Only a few counts were recorded for the clone carrying this TCR beta chain. Specified time point: after neoadjuvant nivolumab, at surgical resection. Using immunoSEQ multiplex PCR, the repertoire was profiled, and TCRdb retains in-frame clones only, with some absent. The data contain 12,000 or so clones, around 70% of them singletons. The sample belongs to a study of neoadjuvant anti-PD-1 for oral cavity cancer. The germline V gene has CDR1 WNHNN and CDR2 SYGVQD (reference sequence). Trimming cost V 5 bases and J 4 bases; bases outside gene matches: 6. The CDR3 spans 14 residues. The clonotype originates from a person aged 40-85 years with oral cavity squamous cell carcinoma. The gene calls are TRBV10-1 and TRBJ1-2, with 8 bases aligning to TRBD1. The source material was PBMCs, sampled after nivolumab (anti-PD-1) treatment. Written as DNA, the CDR3 is TGCGCCAGCAGTCCGGGACAGGACACCTATGGCTACACCTTC. Its translation: CASSPGQDTYGYTF.